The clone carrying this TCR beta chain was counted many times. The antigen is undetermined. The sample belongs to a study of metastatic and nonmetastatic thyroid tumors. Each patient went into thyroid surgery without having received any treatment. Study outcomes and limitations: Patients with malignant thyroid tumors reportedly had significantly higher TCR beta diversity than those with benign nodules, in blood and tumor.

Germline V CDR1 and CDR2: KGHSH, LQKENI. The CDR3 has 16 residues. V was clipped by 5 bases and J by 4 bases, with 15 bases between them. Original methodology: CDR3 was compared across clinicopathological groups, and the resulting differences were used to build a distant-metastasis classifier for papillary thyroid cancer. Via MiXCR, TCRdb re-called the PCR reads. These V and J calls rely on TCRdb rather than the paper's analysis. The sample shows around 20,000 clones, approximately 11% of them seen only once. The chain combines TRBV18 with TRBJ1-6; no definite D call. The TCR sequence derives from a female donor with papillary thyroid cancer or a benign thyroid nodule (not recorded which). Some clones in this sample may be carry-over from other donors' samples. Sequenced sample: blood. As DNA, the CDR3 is TGTGCCAGCTCAGTACATGGGGAGGAATATAATTCACCCCTCCACTTT. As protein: CASSVHGEEYNSPLHF.